There are a few counts of the clone carrying this T cell receptor (beta chain). The antigen is undetermined. The sample comes from a study of T cells after yellow fever vaccination. Across the study: Any fraction with a low cell number was prepared using SMART-Seq v4 Ultra Low Input.

Germline CDR1 and CDR2: GTSNPN and SVGIG (reference sequence). The ends were cut back, 1 base at V and 6 bases at J, with 3 bases in the middle. CDR3 length: 10 amino acids. Study-level findings and limits: Only a small proportion of the clonotypes turned up in both the CD4 and the CD8 compartments, likely arising from convergent recombination. The presence of abundant clonotypes contaminating from the bulk population was possible in FACS-sorted repertoires. At about 97% for CD4 and 75% to 90% for CD8, most primary-vaccination clones showed up again after the booster.

MiXCR, run by TCRdb on the 5' RACE reads, gives a single entry per CDR3 protein. The sample has about 330,000 distinct CDR3 sequences; 7% to 10% are singletons. The specimen comprised PBMCs, sampled around 45 days after the first yellow fever vaccination. The chain is built from TRBV30 and TRBJ1-1; D not resolved. The TCR was taken from a man aged 18 to 30 who received the YFV17D yellow fever vaccine. Written as DNA, the CDR3 is TGTGCCTGGAGTGGGCCTGAAGCTTTCTTT. Protein: CAWSGPEAFF.